Detailed here is one TCR beta chain. The sample belongs to a study of siplizumab effects on memory and regulatory T cells. Produced via immunoSEQ multiplex PCR; TCRdb's table is partial and in-frame only. The sample records tens of thousands of clones, roughly 93% being singletons. Trimming cost V 3 bases and J 3 bases; bases outside gene matches: 5. Germline V gene data show CDR1 as MGHRA and CDR2 as YSYEKL. The CDR3 covers 15 residues. The chain couples TRBV4-1 to TRBJ2-7; TRBD1 aligns across 10 bases. This sequence originates from a human donor in good health. The sequenced material came from CD8+ T cells sorted from blood. DNA for the CDR3: TGCGCCAGCAGCCATCTCGGGACAGGGGACTACGAGCAGTACTTC. Amino acid sequence: CASSHLGTGDYEQYF.